The 25 T cell receptor beta chains given below trace back to one sample, sequenced in a study of blood T cells in healthy people across ages. Alongside a J-beta primer mix, a sample-barcoded 5' primer served in a second PCR lasting roughly 6 to 12 cycles. TCRdb reprocessed the 5' RACE reads with MiXCR, giving one entry per CDR3 protein. Of roughly 2 million distinct CDR3 sequences detected, about 50% appear once; the ten largest clones hold 2.1%. The sample comprised blood. Receptors were obtained from a woman in her 40s in good health.

V gene TRBV20-1 combines with J gene TRBJ1-1; 9 bases line up with TRBD1. This CDR3 has 14 amino acids. V lost 6 bases, J lost 1 base, and 6 bases stayed unmatched. The germline gives CDR1 DFQATT, CDR2 SNEGSKA (reference sequence). CDR3 bases: TGCAGTGCCGGGGGACAGGGATCGAACACTGAAGCTTTCTTT. It translates to CSAGGQGSNTEAFF.

This clonotype was counted between two and nine times. The rearrangement uses TRBV9 and TRBJ2-1, with D possibly matching TRBD2 (7 bases). With 5 bases removed from V and 4 bases from J, the gap between germline ends came to 19 bases. From germline, CDR1 is SGDLS and CDR2 YYNGEE. The CDR3 has 16 amino acids. The CDR3 is CASSVKGGGSYNEQFF. The CDR3 DNA reads TGTGCCAGCAGTGTTAAGGGGGGGGGTTCATACAATGAGCAGTTCTTC.

The table lists this clonotype with a few counts. V gene TRBV5-1 combines with J gene TRBJ2-7; possibly TRBD1 for D (5 bases). This CDR3 has 14 residues. Trimming cost V 4 bases and J 0 bases, with 11 bases left between them. Germline lookup yields CDR1 SGHRS and CDR2 YFSETQ. The CDR3 sequence is CASSTGVFSYEQYF. In DNA, the CDR3 is TGCGCCAGCAGCACAGGCGTCTTCTCCTACGAGCAGTACTTC.

This clonotype turned up a few times. The chain employs TRBV7-2 and TRBJ1-2; D unclear. The CDR3 extends over 14 amino acids. Germline CDR1 reads SGHTA; CDR2 reads FQGNSA. V lost 9 bases and J 8 bases, leaving 22 bases between the germline ends. DNA for the CDR3: TGTGCCAGTGCGGGGTTGGACCGAAAAGTCGGCTACACCTTC. It translates to CASAGLDRKVGYTF.

The chain couples TRBV27 to TRBJ2-3; the D is unclear. The germline gives CDR1 MNHEY, CDR2 SMNVEV (reference sequence). V lost 2 bases to trimming and J lost 7 bases, with 7 bases between them. CDR3 length equals 12 residues. The CDR3 region is CASSLPPHTQYF. The DNA of the CDR3 is TGTGCCAGCAGTTTACCGCCTCATACGCAGTATTTT.

The chain recombines TRBV28 with TRBJ2-5; D call uncertain. CDR3 length: 12 amino acids. V was shortened by 7 bases and J by 5 bases, with 11 bases between the two germline ends. Germline assignment: CDR1 MDHEN and CDR2 SYDVKM. As DNA, the CDR3 is TGTGCCAGCAATTCTCCTGTTGAGACCCAGTACTTC. It is translated as CASNSPVETQYF.

The rearrangement links TRBV11-1 to TRBJ1-1; tentatively, D is TRBD1 (6 bases). CDR3 size: 14 residues. The germline V gene has CDR1 SGHAT and CDR2 FQDESV (reference sequence). Trimming cost V 8 bases and J 0 bases, with 13 bases left between them. CDR3 DNA sequence: TGTGCCAGCGCTAGCCAGGGGCTGAACACTGAAGCTTTCTTT. As protein: CASASQGLNTEAFF.

CDR3 coding DNA: TGCAGTGCTAGGGCCCACGGGACAGGGTTTGGCTACACCTTC. Protein: CSARAHGTGFGYTF. This chain connects TRBV20-1 to TRBJ1-2; TRBD1 aligns across 9 bases. The CDR3 loop spans 14 amino acids. The V gene end was trimmed by 3 bases and the J gene end by 7 bases; junction bases not matched to a gene: 9. Germline V gives CDR1 DFQATT, CDR2 SNEGSKA (reference sequence).

This clonotype has a handful of counts. The chain is built from TRBV7-2 and TRBJ2-5; tentative D call: TRBD2 (6 bases). Trimming took 2 bases from V and 9 from J, leaving 19 bases between them. CDR1 is SGHTA, CDR2 FQGNSA, per germline. This CDR3 comprises 15 residues. This CDR3 is CASSLPSGSSGAQYF. The DNA for the CDR3 is TGTGCCAGCAGCTTACCCAGCGGGTCCTCCGGGGCCCAGTACTTC.

This clonotype was picked up one time. The chain has TRBV28 and TRBJ2-3; TRBD1 matches at 9 bases. In germline, CDR1 is MDHEN, CDR2 SYDVKM. This CDR3 contains 16 residues. Trimming at V came to 6 bases and at J to 3 bases, leaving 10 bases not matched to a gene. The CDR3 DNA sequence: TGTGCCAGCAGACCAACAGGGACAGGGATAACAGATACGCAGTATTTT. Translating gives CASRPTGTGITDTQYF.

Only one count was recorded for this clonotype. V gene TRBV6-6 combines with J gene TRBJ2-3; D tentatively reads TRBD1 or TRBD2 (5 bases each). The germline CDR1 and CDR2 sequences are MNHNY and SVGAGI (reference sequence). V lost 6 bases and J lost 6, with 25 bases in between. The CDR3 extends over 17 amino acids. CDR3 loop: CASRSFDPGRSLDTQYF. CDR3 bases: TGTGCCAGCAGATCCTTTGATCCGGGACGTTCTTTGGATACGCAGTATTTT.

V gene TRBV9 combines with J gene TRBJ2-5; TRBD2 agrees at 13 bases. After removal of 3 bases from V and 1 base from J, the junction contained 9 bases not matched to a gene. The CDR3 consists of 18 residues. Per the germline V gene, CDR1 is SGDLS and CDR2 is YYNGEE. The CDR3 region is CASSAGTSGKKLQETQYF. The CDR3, as DNA: TGTGCCAGCAGCGCGGGGACTAGCGGGAAAAAGCTCCAAGAGACCCAGTACTTC.

The CDR3 DNA sequence: TGTGCCAGCAGCTCCTCGGGACGGAGCTATGGCTACACCTTC. Its protein product is CASSSSGRSYGYTF. The chain combines TRBV7-8 with TRBJ1-2; D may be TRBD1 (5 bases). CDR3 length: 14 residues. The V gene's germline CDR1 is SGHVS and CDR2 FQNEAQ. Trimming pared 4 bases from V and 4 bases from J, leaving 13 bases between.

This clonotype was found a few times. The rearrangement uses TRBV6-5 and TRBJ2-5; 8 bases match TRBD1. The DNA matches TRBJ2-7 better at its end, which makes the J call doubtful. The V gene's germline CDR1 is MNHEY and CDR2 SVGAGI. This CDR3 contains 15 residues. CDR3 region: CASRRAGTGLYEQYF. In nucleotides, the CDR3 is TGTGCCAGCAGAAGAGCCGGGACAGGACTCTACGAGCAGTACTTC.

The genes are TRBV7-3 and TRBJ2-1; 13 bases map to TRBD2. The CDR3 totals 17 residues. Trimming removed 0 bases from V and 2 bases from J; junction bases left unmatched: 1. Germline lookup yields CDR1 SGHTA and CDR2 FQGTGA. CDR3 nucleotide sequence: TGTGCCAGCAGCTTAACCGGGACTAGCGGGGCCTACAATGAGCAGTTCTTC. Translated, it gives CASSLTGTSGAYNEQFF.

V usage is TRBV24-1 and J usage is TRBJ2-5; D uncertain. CDR3 length equals 15 residues. Trimming stripped 4 bases from V and 7 bases from J, with 18 bases between. CDR1 KGHDR and CDR2 SFDVKD come from the germline V gene. CDR3 coding DNA: TGTGCCACCAGTGACCCGACCGGGCCGATTCGGACCCAGTACTTC. It yields the protein CATSDPTGPIRTQYF.

This clonotype was seen only a few times. The chain joins TRBV20-1 to TRBJ2-5; D not resolved. The assigned J gene may be wrong: the sequence end matches TRBJ2-4 better. CDR1 DFQATT and CDR2 SNEGSKA come from the germline V gene (reference sequence). This CDR3 comprises 12 residues. This CDR3 is CSSGPPSNIQYF. For the CDR3, the DNA is TGCAGTTCGGGCCCCCCCTCGAACATTCAGTACTTC.

The chain recombines TRBV2 with TRBJ2-7; D is ambiguous. CDR1 and CDR2 from the germline V gene are SNHLY and FYNNEI. The CDR3 covers 13 residues. With 3 bases removed from V and 2 bases from J, the gap between germline ends came to 8 bases. For the CDR3, the DNA is TGTGCCAGCAGTGATGATAGAACCTACGAGCAGTACTTC. Its protein is CASSDDRTYEQYF.

This clonotype has only a few counts. The chain employs TRBV6-2 or TRBV6-3 and TRBJ2-7, with 8 positions matching TRBD1. V was clipped by 5 bases and J by 3 bases; unmatched bases: 9. Germline V gene sequence: CDR1 MNHEY, CDR2 SVGEGT. This CDR3 contains 15 residues. CDR3 in DNA: TGTGCCAGCAGTACCGACAGGGGACCCTTCTACGAGCAGTACTTC. Translated, it gives CASSTDRGPFYEQYF.

V is TRBV28 and J is TRBJ2-3, with TRBD2 matching over 13 bases. This CDR3 has 17 amino acids. Germline trimming cut 6 bases from V and 4 bases from J; bases unmatched to any gene: 10. Germline V gene data show CDR1 as MDHEN and CDR2 as SYDVKM. DNA of the CDR3: TGTGCCAGCAGCCGCGCGACCGGGACTAGCGGGGCAGATACGCAGTATTTT. It yields the protein CASSRATGTSGADTQYF.

The chain is built from TRBV4-3 and TRBJ1-1; 9 bases are shared with TRBD1. The CDR3 extends over 16 amino acids. V lost 1 base, J lost 1 base, and 4 bases stayed unmatched. Germline CDR1 LGHNA, CDR2 YSLEER. Here the CDR3 DNA reads TGCGCCAGCAGCCAAGGGCCGGGACAGGGGAACACTGAAGCTTTCTTT. Translated: CASSQGPGQGNTEAFF.

The table lists this clonotype with a few counts. The chain couples TRBV4-1 to TRBJ2-1; D ambiguous. The germline V gene encodes CDR1 MGHRA and CDR2 YSYEKL. CDR3 length: 13 amino acids. V lost 3 bases and J 8 bases, leaving 11 bases between the germline ends. This chain's CDR3 is CASSHVGSDEQFF. In DNA, the CDR3 is TGCGCCAGCAGCCACGTTGGAAGTGATGAGCAGTTCTTC.

The chain links TRBV20-1 to TRBJ1-5; D may be TRBD1 (5 bases). The CDR3 covers 14 residues. The germline V gene encodes CDR1 DFQATT and CDR2 SNEGSKA (reference sequence). V lost 4 bases and J lost 5, with 15 bases in between. The CDR3 sequence is CSATPGGWDQPQHF. In DNA, the CDR3 is TGCAGTGCTACTCCCGGGGGGTGGGATCAGCCCCAGCATTTT.

The chain recombines TRBV6-5 with TRBJ2-5; 8 bases are a match to TRBD2. The V and J ends lost 4 bases and 9 bases, in that order; junction bases with no gene match: 7. The CDR3 loop spans 13 amino acids. The germline V gene encodes CDR1 MNHEY and CDR2 SVGAGI. This CDR3 reads CASSSGGEEAQYF. The CDR3 DNA sequence: TGTGCCAGCAGTTCGGGGGGGGAGGAGGCCCAGTACTTC.

DNA for the CDR3: TGTGCCAGCAGTTGGGGAGGGCTAGCGGGGATCGGCGCAGATACGCAGTATTTT. Translating it yields CASSWGGLAGIGADTQYF. The chain has TRBV6-2 or TRBV6-3 and TRBJ2-3; 9 bases line up with TRBD2. This CDR3 region has 18 residues. CDR1 MNHEY and CDR2 SVGEGT come from the germline V gene. V was pared by 4 bases and J by 4 bases, with 15 bases of the junction left unmatched.